Listed below are T cell receptor beta chains from one sample, sequenced in a study of shared clonotypes between healthy human individuals. Data came from immunoSEQ multiplex PCR; TCRdb stores just in-frame clones and leaves some out. The sample carries about 2.1 million clones, about 94% recorded once. The sample comprised naive CD8+ T cells from PBMCs. All receptors derive from a man aged 18-30 years in good health. Some clones in this sample may be carry-over from other donors' samples. The CDR3 runs from the conserved cysteine through the conserved F or W. D genes are given only for firm matches. Expanded clones get a size class; other rows say once, few or many, or leave the size out.

D gene: TRBD1
clone size: NA
J gene: TRBJ1-5
V gene: TRBV5-5
CDR3 protein: CASSLSQGAYQPQHF
CDR3 DNA: TGTGCCAGCAGCTTGAGCCAGGGGGCTTATCAGCCCCAGCATTTT

D gene: NA
clone size: NA
J gene: TRBJ2-1
V gene: TRBV11-2
CDR3 protein: CASSLGQSHEQFF
CDR3 DNA: TGTGCCAGCAGCTTAGGGCAGTCCCATGAGCAGTTCTTC

D gene: NA
clone size: NA
J gene: TRBJ1-1
V gene: TRBV9
CDR3 protein: CASSQALRNTEAFF
CDR3 DNA: TGTGCCAGCAGCCAGGCCCTCCGGAACACTGAAGCTTTCTTT

D gene: TRBD2
clone size: NA
J gene: TRBJ2-7
V gene: TRBV27
CDR3 protein: CASSLSPRVAGVLFYEQYF
CDR3 DNA: TGTGCCAGCAGTTTATCTCCCAGGGTGGCGGGAGTTTTATTCTACGAGCAGTACTTC

D gene: NA
clone size: NA
J gene: TRBJ1-4
V gene: TRBV5-1
CDR3 protein: CASSVDTGDEKLFF
CDR3 DNA: TGCGCCAGCTCGGTGGATACCGGTGATGAAAAACTGTTTTTT

D gene: NA
clone size: NA
J gene: TRBJ2-1
V gene: TRBV9
CDR3 protein: CASSVGVFAGIGNEQFF
CDR3 DNA: TGTGCCAGCAGCGTAGGGGTGTTTGCGGGAATTGGTAATGAGCAGTTCTTC

D gene: NA
clone size: NA
J gene: TRBJ2-3
V gene: TRBV5-8
CDR3 protein: CASSLELTDTQYF
CDR3 DNA: TGTGCCAGCAGCTTGGAGCTTACAGATACGCAGTATTTT

D gene: NA
clone size: NA
J gene: TRBJ1-5
V gene: TRBV5-6
CDR3 protein: CASSLWEYSNQPQHF
CDR3 DNA: TGTGCCAGCAGCTTGTGGGAGTATAGCAATCAGCCCCAGCATTTT

D gene: NA
clone size: NA
J gene: TRBJ1-2
V gene: TRBV6-5
CDR3 protein: CASSWTPGGYGYTF
CDR3 DNA: TGTGCCAGCAGTTGGACTCCAGGAGGGTATGGCTACACCTTC

D gene: NA
clone size: NA
J gene: TRBJ2-5
V gene: TRBV19
CDR3 protein: CASSISGDGETQYF
CDR3 DNA: TGTGCCAGTAGTATATCGGGTGACGGAGAGACCCAGTACTTC

D gene: NA
clone size: NA
J gene: TRBJ2-2
V gene: TRBV27
CDR3 protein: CASSYVITGELFF
CDR3 DNA: TGTGCCAGCAGTTACGTTATCACCGGGGAGCTGTTTTTT

D gene: NA
clone size: NA
J gene: TRBJ2-7
V gene: TRBV5-1
CDR3 protein: CASSPWIGSYEQYF
CDR3 DNA: TGCGCCAGCAGCCCCTGGATAGGCTCTTACGAGCAGTACTTC

D gene: TRBD2
clone size: NA
J gene: TRBJ2-1
V gene: TRBV28
CDR3 protein: CASSGIAGDRNEQFF
CDR3 DNA: TGTGCCAGCAGTGGAATAGCGGGAGACCGGAATGAGCAGTTCTTC

D gene: NA
clone size: once
J gene: TRBJ1-1
V gene: TRBV7-9
CDR3 protein: CASSFEGGYYTEAFF
CDR3 DNA: TGTGCCAGCAGCTTTGAGGGGGGATACTACACTGAAGCTTTCTTT

D gene: NA
clone size: NA
J gene: TRBJ1-1
V gene: TRBV18
CDR3 protein: CASSPPLQRNTEAFF
CDR3 DNA: TGTGCCAGCTCACCCCCGTTGCAGCGGAACACTGAAGCTTTCTTT

D gene: TRBD1
clone size: NA
J gene: TRBJ1-4
V gene: TRBV7-9
CDR3 protein: CASRPLIGGATNEKLFF
CDR3 DNA: TGTGCCAGCAGGCCACTTATAGGGGGCGCAACTAATGAAAAACTGTTTTTT

D gene: TRBD1
clone size: NA
J gene: TRBJ2-7
V gene: TRBV25-1
CDR3 protein: CASSESGGYEQYF
CDR3 DNA: TGTGCCAGCAGTGAATCAGGGGGCTACGAGCAGTACTTC

D gene: NA
clone size: NA
J gene: TRBJ1-6
V gene: TRBV9
CDR3 protein: CASSVGSVSPLHF
CDR3 DNA: TGTGCCAGCAGCGTAGGGTCCGTTTCACCCCTCCACTTT

D gene: TRBD1
clone size: NA
J gene: TRBJ2-5
V gene: TRBV27
CDR3 protein: CASSRDRGQETQYF
CDR3 DNA: TGTGCCAGCAGTCGGGACAGGGGGCAAGAGACCCAGTACTTC

D gene: TRBD2
clone size: NA
J gene: TRBJ2-7
V gene: TRBV7-9
CDR3 protein: CASSFKAGEGYEQYF
CDR3 DNA: TGTGCCAGCAGCTTTAAAGCGGGAGAAGGTTACGAGCAGTACTTC

D gene: NA
clone size: few
J gene: TRBJ2-7
V gene: TRBV7-9
CDR3 protein: CASSLGRPYEQYF
CDR3 DNA: TGTGCCAGCAGCTTAGGCAGGCCATACGAGCAGTACTTC

D gene: NA
clone size: NA
J gene: TRBJ1-5
V gene: TRBV28
CDR3 protein: CASSLRELNQPQHF
CDR3 DNA: TGTGCCAGCAGTTTAAGGGAGTTAAATCAGCCCCAGCATTTT

D gene: NA
clone size: NA
J gene: TRBJ1-1
V gene: TRBV6-6
CDR3 protein: CASSLTENTEAFF
CDR3 DNA: TGTGCCAGCAGTTTGACAGAGAACACTGAAGCTTTCTTT

D gene: NA
clone size: NA
J gene: TRBJ2-7
V gene: TRBV27
CDR3 protein: CASRARSSYEQYF
CDR3 DNA: TGTGCCAGCAGGGCCAGGAGCTCCTACGAGCAGTACTTC

D gene: NA
clone size: NA
J gene: TRBJ1-4
V gene: TRBV5-3
CDR3 protein: CARSCTRSEKLFF
CDR3 DNA: TGTGCCAGAAGCTGCACCAGGAGTGAAAAACTGTTTTTT

D gene: TRBD1
clone size: NA
J gene: TRBJ2-7
V gene: TRBV6-5
CDR3 protein: CASSPRRDRGEQYF
CDR3 DNA: TGTGCCAGCAGTCCACGCCGGGACAGGGGTGAGCAGTACTTC

D gene: NA
clone size: NA
J gene: TRBJ2-3
V gene: TRBV28
CDR3 protein: CASSVSPASSADTQYF
CDR3 DNA: TGTGCCAGCAGTGTCAGCCCGGCCTCGTCCGCAGATACGCAGTATTTT

D gene: TRBD2
clone size: NA
J gene: TRBJ2-7
V gene: TRBV27
CDR3 protein: CASLGLAGEPAEQYF
CDR3 DNA: TGTGCCAGCTTGGGACTAGCGGGAGAGCCGGCCGAGCAGTACTTC

D gene: TRBD2
clone size: once
J gene: TRBJ2-3
V gene: TRBV2
CDR3 protein: CASSERRASGRDTDTQYF
CDR3 DNA: TGTGCCAGCAGTGAAAGGAGGGCTAGCGGGAGAGATACAGATACGCAGTATTTT

D gene: NA
clone size: NA
J gene: TRBJ2-7
V gene: TRBV27
CDR3 protein: CASGDLPGEQYF
CDR3 DNA: TGTGCCAGCGGGGACCTGCCGGGGGAGCAGTACTTC

D gene: NA
clone size: NA
J gene: TRBJ2-3
V gene: TRBV28
CDR3 protein: CASSSPGREPTDTQYF
CDR3 DNA: TGTGCCAGCAGCTCGCCAGGGCGGGAACCCACAGATACGCAGTATTTT

D gene: TRBD1
clone size: NA
J gene: TRBJ2-1
V gene: TRBV5-6
CDR3 protein: CASSLGTIRGLSYNEQFF
CDR3 DNA: TGTGCCAGCAGCTTGGGGACCATCAGGGGGCTATCCTACAATGAGCAGTTCTTC

D gene: NA
clone size: NA
J gene: TRBJ1-3
V gene: TRBV9
CDR3 protein: CASSVRGDGNTIYF
CDR3 DNA: TGTGCCAGCAGCGTAAGGGGGGATGGAAACACCATATATTTT

D gene: NA
clone size: NA
J gene: TRBJ2-3
V gene: TRBV6-5
CDR3 protein: CASSYSIGDTQYF
CDR3 DNA: TGTGCCAGCAGTTACTCTATTGGGGATACGCAGTATTTT

D gene: TRBD2
clone size: NA
J gene: TRBJ2-1
V gene: TRBV19
CDR3 protein: CASSIITSGSRNEQFF
CDR3 DNA: TGTGCCAGTAGTATCATTACTAGCGGGAGTAGGAATGAGCAGTTCTTC

D gene: TRBD1
clone size: NA
J gene: TRBJ2-7
V gene: TRBV5-1
CDR3 protein: CATRAGTGAYEQYF
CDR3 DNA: TGCGCCACCAGAGCCGGGACAGGAGCCTACGAGCAGTACTTC

D gene: NA
clone size: NA
J gene: TRBJ2-7
V gene: TRBV2
CDR3 protein: CASNHRSYEQYF
CDR3 DNA: TGTGCCAGCAATCACAGATCCTACGAGCAGTACTTC

D gene: NA
clone size: NA
J gene: TRBJ2-7
V gene: TRBV21-1
CDR3 protein: CASSKVGDPHYEQYF
CDR3 DNA: TGTGCCAGCAGCAAAGTCGGGGATCCTCACTACGAGCAGTACTTC

D gene: TRBD1
clone size: NA
J gene: TRBJ2-2
V gene: TRBV9
CDR3 protein: CASSVWDRDFNTGELFF
CDR3 DNA: TGTGCCAGCAGCGTCTGGGACAGGGATTTTAACACCGGGGAGCTGTTTTTT

D gene: NA
clone size: NA
J gene: TRBJ2-3
V gene: TRBV7-3
CDR3 protein: CASSLTGVRTDTQYF
CDR3 DNA: TGTGCCAGCAGCTTAACGGGGGTTCGCACAGATACGCAGTATTTT

D gene: NA
clone size: NA
J gene: TRBJ2-3
V gene: TRBV6-4
CDR3 protein: CASSPDWEDTQYF
CDR3 DNA: TGTGCCAGCAGTCCGGACTGGGAGGATACGCAGTATTTT

D gene: NA
clone size: NA
J gene: TRBJ2-7
V gene: TRBV27
CDR3 protein: CASSLYVESSYEQYF
CDR3 DNA: TGTGCCAGCAGTTTATATGTTGAGAGCTCCTACGAGCAGTACTTC

D gene: NA
clone size: NA
J gene: TRBJ1-1
V gene: TRBV10-1
CDR3 protein: CASSESRGRTEAFF
CDR3 DNA: TGCGCCAGCAGTGAGTCTAGGGGCCGGACTGAAGCTTTCTTT

D gene: TRBD1
clone size: NA
J gene: TRBJ1-3
V gene: TRBV11-2
CDR3 protein: CASSPRSYGTVEAIYF
CDR3 DNA: TGTGCCAGCAGCCCGAGGTCTTACGGGACAGTCGAGGCCATATATTTT

D gene: TRBD1
clone size: once
J gene: TRBJ1-1
V gene: TRBV4-2
CDR3 protein: CASSLWGGQGLLGTEAFF
CDR3 DNA: TGTGCCAGCAGCCTCTGGGGGGGACAGGGATTATTGGGCACTGAAGCTTTCTTT

D gene: NA
clone size: NA
J gene: TRBJ1-2
V gene: TRBV9
CDR3 protein: CARVTLGMNYGYTF
CDR3 DNA: TGTGCCAGAGTCACCCTGGGGATGAACTATGGCTACACCTTC

D gene: NA
clone size: NA
J gene: TRBJ1-5
V gene: TRBV19
CDR3 protein: CASSIVVLNQPQHF
CDR3 DNA: TGTGCCAGTAGTATAGTCGTACTCAATCAGCCCCAGCATTTT

D gene: TRBD1
clone size: once
J gene: TRBJ1-3
V gene: TRBV27
CDR3 protein: CASSYYRDSRVGTIYF
CDR3 DNA: TGTGCCAGCAGTTACTACCGGGACAGCCGGGTTGGCACCATATATTTT

D gene: NA
clone size: NA
J gene: TRBJ2-1
V gene: TRBV6-1
CDR3 protein: CASSELGGFGYNEQFF
CDR3 DNA: TGTGCCAGCAGTGAACTTGGGGGATTTGGGTACAATGAGCAGTTCTTC

D gene: TRBD2
clone size: NA
J gene: TRBJ2-1
V gene: TRBV19
CDR3 protein: CASSMGTSGSRLNEQFF
CDR3 DNA: TGTGCCAGTAGTATGGGGACTAGCGGGAGTCGGCTCAATGAGCAGTTCTTC

D gene: TRBD1
clone size: NA
J gene: TRBJ2-6
V gene: TRBV10-3
CDR3 protein: CAIRTGISGANVLTF
CDR3 DNA: TGTGCCATCAGGACAGGGATCTCTGGGGCCAACGTCCTGACTTTC

D gene: NA
clone size: NA
J gene: TRBJ2-7
V gene: TRBV27
CDR3 protein: CASSLRLGVSYEQYF
CDR3 DNA: TGTGCCAGCAGTTTAAGACTAGGGGTGTCCTACGAGCAGTACTTC

D gene: NA
clone size: NA
J gene: TRBJ2-7
V gene: TRBV27
CDR3 protein: CASSLSSTYEQYF
CDR3 DNA: TGTGCCAGCAGTTTAAGCAGCACCTACGAGCAGTACTTC

D gene: TRBD1
clone size: NA
J gene: TRBJ2-7
V gene: TRBV9
CDR3 protein: CASSVGQGITYEQYF
CDR3 DNA: TGTGCCAGCAGCGTAGGACAGGGGATTACCTACGAGCAGTACTTC

D gene: NA
clone size: once
J gene: TRBJ2-1
V gene: TRBV18
CDR3 protein: CASSPPASRPPNEQFF
CDR3 DNA: TGTGCCAGCTCACCCCCCGCTAGTCGCCCACCCAATGAGCAGTTCTTC

D gene: TRBD2
clone size: NA
J gene: TRBJ2-1
V gene: TRBV27
CDR3 protein: CATMGLAGVNEQFF
CDR3 DNA: TGTGCCACCATGGGACTAGCGGGAGTTAATGAGCAGTTCTTC

D gene: NA
clone size: once
J gene: TRBJ1-1
V gene: TRBV6-5
CDR3 protein: CASRFRGGGTEAFF
CDR3 DNA: TGTGCCAGCAGGTTCCGAGGGGGAGGGACTGAAGCTTTCTTT

D gene: TRBD2
clone size: NA
J gene: TRBJ2-1
V gene: TRBV4-3
CDR3 protein: CASSQTSGTYNEQFF
CDR3 DNA: TGCGCCAGCAGCCAAACTAGCGGCACCTACAATGAGCAGTTCTTC

D gene: NA
clone size: NA
J gene: TRBJ2-7
V gene: TRBV5-6
CDR3 protein: CASSPGTLAAYEQYF
CDR3 DNA: TGTGCCAGCAGCCCGGGGACATTGGCGGCCTACGAGCAGTACTTC

D gene: TRBD2
clone size: NA
J gene: TRBJ2-5
V gene: TRBV15
CDR3 protein: CATSGTGLGLQATQYF
CDR3 DNA: TGTGCCACCAGCGGAACAGGTTTGGGACTACAAGCGACCCAGTACTTC